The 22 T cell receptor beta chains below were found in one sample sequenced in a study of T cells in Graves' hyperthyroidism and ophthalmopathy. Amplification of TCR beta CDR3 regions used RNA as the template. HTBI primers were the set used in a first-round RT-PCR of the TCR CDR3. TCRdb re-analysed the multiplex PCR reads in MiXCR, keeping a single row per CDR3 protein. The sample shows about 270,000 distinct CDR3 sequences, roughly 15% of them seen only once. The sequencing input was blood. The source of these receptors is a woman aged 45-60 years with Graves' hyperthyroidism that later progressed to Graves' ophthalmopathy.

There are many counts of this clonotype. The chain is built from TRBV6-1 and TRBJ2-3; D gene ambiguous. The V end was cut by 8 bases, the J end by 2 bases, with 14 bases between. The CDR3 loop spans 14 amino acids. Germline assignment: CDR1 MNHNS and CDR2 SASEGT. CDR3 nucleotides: TGTGCCAGCCTCAAAACCCTAAACACAGATACGCAGTATTTT. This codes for CASLKTLNTDTQYF.

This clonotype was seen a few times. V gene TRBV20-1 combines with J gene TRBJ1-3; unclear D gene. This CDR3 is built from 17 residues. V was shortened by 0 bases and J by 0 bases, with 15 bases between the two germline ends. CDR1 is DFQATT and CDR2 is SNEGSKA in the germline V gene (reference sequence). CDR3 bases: TGCAGTGCTAGAGATTGGGGTATTCCGAGCTCTGGAAACACCATATATTTT. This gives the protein CSARDWGIPSSGNTIYF.

CDR3 DNA sequence: TGTGCCAGCAGTGATGCAGCGGGAGAGACCCAGTACTTC. Its protein is CASSDAAGETQYF. This chain connects TRBV25-1 to TRBJ2-5; D possibly corresponds to TRBD2 (6 bases). V was pared by 3 bases and J by 4 bases, with 9 bases between. This CDR3 spans 13 amino acids. Germline V lookup: CDR1 MGHDK, CDR2 SYGVNS.

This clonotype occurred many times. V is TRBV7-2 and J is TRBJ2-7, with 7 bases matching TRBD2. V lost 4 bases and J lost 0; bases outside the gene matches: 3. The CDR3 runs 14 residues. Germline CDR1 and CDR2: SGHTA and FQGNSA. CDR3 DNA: TGTGCCAGCAGCTGGAGCGGGGCCTCCTACGAGCAGTACTTC. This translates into CASSWSGASYEQYF.

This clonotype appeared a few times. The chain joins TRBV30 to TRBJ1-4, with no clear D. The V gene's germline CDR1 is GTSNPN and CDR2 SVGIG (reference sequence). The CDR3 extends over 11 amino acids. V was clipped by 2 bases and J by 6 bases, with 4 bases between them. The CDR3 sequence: CAWSYYEKLFF. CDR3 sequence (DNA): TGTGCCTGGAGTTATTATGAAAAACTGTTTTTT. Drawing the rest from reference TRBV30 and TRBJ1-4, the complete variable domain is SQTIHQWPATLVQPVGSPLSLECTVEGTSNPNLYWYRQAAGRGLQLLFYSVGIGQISSEVPQNLSASRPQDRQFILSSKKLLLSDSGFYLCAWSYYEKLFFGSGTQLSVL.

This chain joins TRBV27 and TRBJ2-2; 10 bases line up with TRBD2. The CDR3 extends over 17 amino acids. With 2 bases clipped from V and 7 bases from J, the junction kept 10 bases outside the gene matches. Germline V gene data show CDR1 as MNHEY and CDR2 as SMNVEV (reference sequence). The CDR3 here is CASSLEGLAGELGELFF. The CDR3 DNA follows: TGTGCCAGCAGTTTAGAAGGTCTAGCGGGAGAACTCGGGGAGCTGTTTTTT.

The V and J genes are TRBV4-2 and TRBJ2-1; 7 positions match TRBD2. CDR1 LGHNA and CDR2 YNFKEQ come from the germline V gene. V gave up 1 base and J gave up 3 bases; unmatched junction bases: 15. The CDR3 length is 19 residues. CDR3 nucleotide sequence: TGTGCCAGCAGCCAAGTTGATTTGGCGGGAGAGGAATACTACAATGAGCAGTTCTTC. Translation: CASSQVDLAGEEYYNEQFF.

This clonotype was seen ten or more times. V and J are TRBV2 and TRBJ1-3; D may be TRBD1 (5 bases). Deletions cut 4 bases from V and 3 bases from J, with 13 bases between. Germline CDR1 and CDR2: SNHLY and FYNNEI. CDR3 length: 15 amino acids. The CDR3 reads CASSGGRGVGNTIYF. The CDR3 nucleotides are TGTGCCAGCAGTGGAGGAAGGGGAGTTGGAAACACCATATATTTT.

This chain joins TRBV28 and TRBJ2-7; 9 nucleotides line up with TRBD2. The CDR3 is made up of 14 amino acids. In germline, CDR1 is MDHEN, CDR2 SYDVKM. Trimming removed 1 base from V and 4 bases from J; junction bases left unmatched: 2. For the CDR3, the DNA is TGTGCCAGCAGTTTATTTAGCGGGAGATACGAGCAGTACTTC. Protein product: CASSLFSGRYEQYF.

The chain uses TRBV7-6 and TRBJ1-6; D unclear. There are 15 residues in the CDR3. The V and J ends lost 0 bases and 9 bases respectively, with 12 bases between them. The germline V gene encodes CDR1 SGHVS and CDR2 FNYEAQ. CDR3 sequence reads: CASSLALGEGSPLHF. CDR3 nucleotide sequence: TGTGCCAGCAGCTTAGCGCTCGGGGAAGGTTCACCCCTCCACTTT.

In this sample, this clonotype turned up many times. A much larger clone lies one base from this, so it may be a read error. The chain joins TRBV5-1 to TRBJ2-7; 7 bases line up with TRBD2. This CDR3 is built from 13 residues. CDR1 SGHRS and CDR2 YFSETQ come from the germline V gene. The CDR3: CTSSFGLEYEQYF. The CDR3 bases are TGCACCAGCAGCTTCGGACTAGAATACGAGCAGTACTTC.

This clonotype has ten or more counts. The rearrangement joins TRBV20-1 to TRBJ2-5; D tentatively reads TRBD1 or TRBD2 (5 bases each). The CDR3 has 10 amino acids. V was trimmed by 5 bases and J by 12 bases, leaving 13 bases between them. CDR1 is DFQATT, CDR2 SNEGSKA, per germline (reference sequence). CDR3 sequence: CSAGDWGKYF. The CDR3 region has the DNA TGCAGTGCTGGTGACTGGGGGAAGTACTTC.

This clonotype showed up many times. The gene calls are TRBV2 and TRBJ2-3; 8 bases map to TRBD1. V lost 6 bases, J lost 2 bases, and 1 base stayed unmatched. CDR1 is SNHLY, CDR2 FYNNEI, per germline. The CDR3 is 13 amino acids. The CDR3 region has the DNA TGTGCCAGCAGGGACAGGGTCACAGATACGCAGTATTTT. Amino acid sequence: CASRDRVTDTQYF.

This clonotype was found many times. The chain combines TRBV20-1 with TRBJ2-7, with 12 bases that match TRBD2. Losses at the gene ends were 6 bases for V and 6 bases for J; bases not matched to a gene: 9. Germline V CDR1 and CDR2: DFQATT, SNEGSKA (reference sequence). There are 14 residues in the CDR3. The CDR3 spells CSAPPSGRASEQYF. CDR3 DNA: TGCAGTGCACCCCCTAGCGGGAGGGCCTCCGAGCAGTACTTC.

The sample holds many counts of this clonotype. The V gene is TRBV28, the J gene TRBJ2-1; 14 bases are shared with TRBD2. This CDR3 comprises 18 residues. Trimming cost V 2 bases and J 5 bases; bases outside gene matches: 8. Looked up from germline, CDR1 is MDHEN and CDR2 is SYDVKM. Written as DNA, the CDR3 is TGTGCCAGCAGTTTACCTCGACTAGCGGGAGGGCCGGACAATGAGCAGTTCTTC. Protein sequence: CASSLPRLAGGPDNEQFF.

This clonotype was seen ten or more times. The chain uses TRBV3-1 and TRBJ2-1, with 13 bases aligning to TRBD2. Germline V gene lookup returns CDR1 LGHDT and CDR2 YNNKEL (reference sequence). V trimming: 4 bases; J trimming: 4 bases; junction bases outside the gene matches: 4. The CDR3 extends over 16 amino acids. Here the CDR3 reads CASSPWTSGGYNEQFF. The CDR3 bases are TGTGCCAGCAGCCCTTGGACTAGCGGGGGTTACAATGAGCAGTTCTTC.

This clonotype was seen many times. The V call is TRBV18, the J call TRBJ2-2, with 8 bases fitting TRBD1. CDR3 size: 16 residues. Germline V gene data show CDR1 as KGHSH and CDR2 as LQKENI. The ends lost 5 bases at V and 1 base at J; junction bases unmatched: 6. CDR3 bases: TGTGCCAGCTCATCGGACAGGGATCGGAACACCGGGGAGCTGTTTTTT. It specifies CASSSDRDRNTGELFF.

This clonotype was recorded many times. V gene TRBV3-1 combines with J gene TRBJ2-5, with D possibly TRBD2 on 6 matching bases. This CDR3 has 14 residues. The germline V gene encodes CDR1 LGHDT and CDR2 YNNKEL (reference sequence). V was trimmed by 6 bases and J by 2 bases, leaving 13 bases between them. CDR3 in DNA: TGTGCCAGCAGTTCCGGGACTGAGCAAGAGACCCAGTACTTC. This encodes CASSSGTEQETQYF.

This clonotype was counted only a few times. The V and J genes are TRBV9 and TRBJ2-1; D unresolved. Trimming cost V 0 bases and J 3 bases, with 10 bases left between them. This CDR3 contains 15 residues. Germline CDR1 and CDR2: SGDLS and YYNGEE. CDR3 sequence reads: CASSVVLTLYNEQFF. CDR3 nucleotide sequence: TGTGCCAGCAGCGTAGTACTAACGCTCTACAATGAGCAGTTCTTC.

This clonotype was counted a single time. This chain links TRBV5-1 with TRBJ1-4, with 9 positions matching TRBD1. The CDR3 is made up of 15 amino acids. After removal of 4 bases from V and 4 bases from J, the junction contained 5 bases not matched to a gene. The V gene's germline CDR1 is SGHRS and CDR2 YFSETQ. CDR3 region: CASSPGQGVNEKLFF. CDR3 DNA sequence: TGCGCCAGCAGCCCGGGACAGGGAGTTAATGAAAAACTGTTTTTT. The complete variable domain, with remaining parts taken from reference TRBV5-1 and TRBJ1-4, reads KAGVTQTPRYLIKTRGQQVTLSCSPISGHRSVSWYQQTPGQGLQFLFEYFSETQRNKGNFPGRFSGRQFSNSRSEMNVSTLELGDSALYLCASSPGQGVNEKLFFGSGTQLSVL.

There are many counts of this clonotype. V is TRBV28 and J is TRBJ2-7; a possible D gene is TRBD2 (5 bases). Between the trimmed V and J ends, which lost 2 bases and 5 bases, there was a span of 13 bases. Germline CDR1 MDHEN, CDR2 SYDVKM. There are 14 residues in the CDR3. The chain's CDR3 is CASSLGRAVNEQYF. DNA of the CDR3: TGTGCCAGCAGTTTAGGGCGGGCAGTAAACGAGCAGTACTTC. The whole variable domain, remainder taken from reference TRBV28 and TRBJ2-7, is DVKVTQSSRYLVKRTGEKVFLECVQDMDHENMFWYRQDPGLGLRLIYFSYDVKMKEKGDIPEGYSVSREKKERFSLILESASTNQTSMYLCASSLGRAVNEQYFGPGTRLTVT.

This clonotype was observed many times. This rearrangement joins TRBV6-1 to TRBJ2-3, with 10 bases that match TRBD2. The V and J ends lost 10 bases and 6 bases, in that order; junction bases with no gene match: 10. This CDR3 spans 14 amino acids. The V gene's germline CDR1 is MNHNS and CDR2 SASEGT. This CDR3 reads CATIVPGLADTQYF. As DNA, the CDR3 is TGTGCCACTATAGTCCCGGGACTAGCGGATACGCAGTATTTT.